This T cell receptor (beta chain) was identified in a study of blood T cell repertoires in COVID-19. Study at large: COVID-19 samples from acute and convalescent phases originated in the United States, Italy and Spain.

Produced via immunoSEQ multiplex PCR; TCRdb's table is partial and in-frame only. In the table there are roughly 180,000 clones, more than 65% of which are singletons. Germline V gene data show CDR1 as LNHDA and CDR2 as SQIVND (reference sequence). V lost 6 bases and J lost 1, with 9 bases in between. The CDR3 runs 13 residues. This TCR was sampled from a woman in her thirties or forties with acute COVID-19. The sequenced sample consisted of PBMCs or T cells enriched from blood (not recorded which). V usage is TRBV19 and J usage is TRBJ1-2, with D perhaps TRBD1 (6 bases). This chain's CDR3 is CASRDSLNYGYTF. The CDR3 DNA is TGTGCCAGTAGGGACAGTCTTAACTATGGCTACACCTTC. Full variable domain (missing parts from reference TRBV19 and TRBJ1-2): DGGITQSPKYLFRKEGQNVTLSCEQNLNHDAMYWYRQDPGQGLRLIYYSQIVNDFQKGDIAEGYSVSREKKESFPLTVTSAQKNPTAFYLCASRDSLNYGYTFGSGTRLTVV.